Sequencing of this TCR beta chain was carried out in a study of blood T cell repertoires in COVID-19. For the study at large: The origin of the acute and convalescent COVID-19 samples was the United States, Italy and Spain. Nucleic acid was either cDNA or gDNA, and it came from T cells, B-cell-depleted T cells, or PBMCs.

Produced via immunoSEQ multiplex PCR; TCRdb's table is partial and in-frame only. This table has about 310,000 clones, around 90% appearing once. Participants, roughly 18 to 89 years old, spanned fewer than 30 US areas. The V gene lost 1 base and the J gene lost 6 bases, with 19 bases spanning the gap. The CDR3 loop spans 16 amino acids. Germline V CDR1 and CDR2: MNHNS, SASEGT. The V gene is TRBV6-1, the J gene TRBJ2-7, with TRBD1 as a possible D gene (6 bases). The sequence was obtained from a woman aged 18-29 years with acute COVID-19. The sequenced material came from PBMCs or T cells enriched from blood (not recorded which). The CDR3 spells CASSEEGGARRGEQYF. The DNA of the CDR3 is TGTGCCAGCAGTGAAGAAGGGGGAGCTCGAAGGGGCGAGCAGTACTTC.